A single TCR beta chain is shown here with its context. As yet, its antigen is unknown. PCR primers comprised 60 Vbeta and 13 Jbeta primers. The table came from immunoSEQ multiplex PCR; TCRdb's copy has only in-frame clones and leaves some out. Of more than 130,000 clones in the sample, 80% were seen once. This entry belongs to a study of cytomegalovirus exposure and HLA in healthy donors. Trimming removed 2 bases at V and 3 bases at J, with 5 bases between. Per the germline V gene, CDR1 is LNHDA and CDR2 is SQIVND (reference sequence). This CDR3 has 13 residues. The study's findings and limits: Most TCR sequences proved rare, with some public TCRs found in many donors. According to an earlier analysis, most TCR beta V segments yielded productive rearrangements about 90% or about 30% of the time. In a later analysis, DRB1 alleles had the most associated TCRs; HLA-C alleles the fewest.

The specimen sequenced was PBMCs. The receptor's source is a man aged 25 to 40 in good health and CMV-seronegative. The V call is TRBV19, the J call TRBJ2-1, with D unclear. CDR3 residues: CASSITDYNEQFF. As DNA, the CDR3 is TGTGCCAGTAGTATAACAGACTACAATGAGCAGTTCTTC.